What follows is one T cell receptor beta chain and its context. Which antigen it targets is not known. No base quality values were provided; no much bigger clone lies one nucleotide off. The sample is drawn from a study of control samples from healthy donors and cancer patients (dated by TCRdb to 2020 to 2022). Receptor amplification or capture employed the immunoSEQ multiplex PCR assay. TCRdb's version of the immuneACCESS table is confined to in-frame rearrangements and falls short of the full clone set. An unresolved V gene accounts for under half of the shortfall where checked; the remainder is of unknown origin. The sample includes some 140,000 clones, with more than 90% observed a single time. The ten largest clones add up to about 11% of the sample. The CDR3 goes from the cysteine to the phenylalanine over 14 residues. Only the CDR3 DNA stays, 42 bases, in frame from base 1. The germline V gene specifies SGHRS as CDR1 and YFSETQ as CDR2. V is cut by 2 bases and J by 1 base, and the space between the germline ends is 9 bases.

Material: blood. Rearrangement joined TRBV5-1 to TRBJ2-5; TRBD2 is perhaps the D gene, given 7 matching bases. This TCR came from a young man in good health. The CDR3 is CASSFRGAQETQYF. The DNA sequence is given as TGCGCCAGCAGCTTCCGGGGGGCCCAAGAGACCCAGTACTTC.